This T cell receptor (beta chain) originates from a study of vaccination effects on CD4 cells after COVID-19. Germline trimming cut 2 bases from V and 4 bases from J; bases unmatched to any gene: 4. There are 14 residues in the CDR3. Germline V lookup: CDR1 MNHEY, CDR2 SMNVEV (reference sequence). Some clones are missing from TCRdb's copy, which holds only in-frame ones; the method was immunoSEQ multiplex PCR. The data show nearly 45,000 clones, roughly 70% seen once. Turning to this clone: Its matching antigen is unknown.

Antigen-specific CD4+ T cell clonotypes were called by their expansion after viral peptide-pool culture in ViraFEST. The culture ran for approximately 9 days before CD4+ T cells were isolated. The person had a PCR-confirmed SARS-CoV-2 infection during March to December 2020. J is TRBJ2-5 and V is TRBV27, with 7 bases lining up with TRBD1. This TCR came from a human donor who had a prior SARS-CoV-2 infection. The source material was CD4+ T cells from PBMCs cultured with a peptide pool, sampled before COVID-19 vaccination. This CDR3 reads CASSLGTDGETQYF. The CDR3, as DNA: TGTGCCAGCAGTTTAGGGACAGACGGAGAGACCCAGTACTTC.